The following is a TCR beta chain sequence with its context. Its specificity is unknown. The sample has other DNA sequences that encode this CDR3 too. The data derive from a study of graft-versus-host responses after intestinal transplantation. Across the study: Transplants were multivisceral, liver-intestinal, or isolated intestinal.

Overall study results and limits: GvH clones surfaced in recipient marrow, some emerging earlier in ileum or blood. Across patients carrying graft-donor T cell macrochimerism, allografts held high graft-versus-host to host-versus-graft clonal ratios.

Only in-frame clones appear in the TCRdb table, and some are missing; sequencing was by immunoSEQ multiplex PCR. The sample has about 93,000 clones, 80% to 95% seen once. Germline V gene data show CDR1 as MNHEY and CDR2 as SMNVEV (reference sequence). The CDR3 has 14 amino acids. Between the trimmed V and J ends, which lost 0 bases and 4 bases, there was a span of 10 bases. The receptor was isolated from a human donor who received an intestinal transplant. This chain uses TRBV27 with TRBJ2-7; D may be TRBD1 (5 bases). The sequencing used unstimulated CD8+ T cells sorted from spleen or lymph node cells, collected before intestinal transplant. The CDR3 bases are TGTGCCAGCAGTTTATCGGGGCCTACGTACGAGCAGTACTTC. This codes for CASSLSGPTYEQYF.